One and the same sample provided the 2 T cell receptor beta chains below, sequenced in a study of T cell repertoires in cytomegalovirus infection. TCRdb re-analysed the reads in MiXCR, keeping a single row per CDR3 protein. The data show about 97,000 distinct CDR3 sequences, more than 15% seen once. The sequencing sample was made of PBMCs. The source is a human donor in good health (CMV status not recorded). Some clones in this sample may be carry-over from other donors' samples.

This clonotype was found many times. The CDR3 loop is CASSLWGLANYGYTF. CDR3 DNA: TGTGCCAGCAGTTTATGGGGTCTAGCTAACTATGGCTACACCTTC. The chain uses TRBV28 and TRBJ1-2, with D unclear. Germline loops: CDR1 MDHEN, CDR2 SYDVKM. Deletions cut 0 bases from V and 0 bases from J, with 8 bases between. The CDR3 totals 15 residues.

The CDR3 here is CSVEDRYQRDEQYF. CDR3 coding DNA: TGCAGTGTTGAGGACCGTTACCAGAGGGACGAGCAGTACTTC. This chain uses TRBV20-1 with TRBJ2-7, with a weak D call TRBD2 (5 bases). The V and J ends lost 7 bases and 5 bases respectively, with 21 bases between them. In germline, CDR1 is DFQATT, CDR2 SNEGSKA (reference sequence). This CDR3 has 14 residues.